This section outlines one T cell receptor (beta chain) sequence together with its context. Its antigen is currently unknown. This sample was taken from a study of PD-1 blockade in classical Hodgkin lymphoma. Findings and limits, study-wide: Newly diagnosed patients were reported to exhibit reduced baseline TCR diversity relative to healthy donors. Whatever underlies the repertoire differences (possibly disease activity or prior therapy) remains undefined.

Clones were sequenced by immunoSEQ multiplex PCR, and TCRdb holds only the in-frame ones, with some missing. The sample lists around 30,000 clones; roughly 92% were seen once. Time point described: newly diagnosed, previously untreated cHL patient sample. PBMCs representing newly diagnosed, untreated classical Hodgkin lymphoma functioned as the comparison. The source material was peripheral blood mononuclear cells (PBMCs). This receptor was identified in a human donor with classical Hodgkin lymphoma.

The CDR3 nucleotides are TGCGCCAGCAGCTTGTCACTAGCGGGAGCGAACGAGCAGTACTTC. It specifies CASSLSLAGANEQYF. The rearrangement joins TRBV5-1 to TRBJ2-7, with 11 nucleotides matching TRBD2. J was trimmed by 5 bases and V by 1 base; bases with no gene match: 5. Germline CDR1 reads SGHRS; CDR2 reads YFSETQ. The CDR3 length is 15 residues.